One and the same sample provided the 5 T cell receptor beta chains below, sequenced in a study of blood T cell repertoires in COVID-19 (dated by TCRdb to 2019 to 2021). Library preparation used the immunoSEQ multiplex PCR assay. TCRdb mirrors the immuneACCESS table, restricted to in-frame sequences. Some clones are absent from its copies; in checked studies, under half trace to an unresolved V gene, and the reason for the others is unknown. This sample is represented by over 110,000 clones; about 86% of them were singletons. Approximately 8% of the sample lies in the top ten. Sequences were obtained from peripheral blood. All receptors derive from a human donor in a cohort sampled during active COVID-19.

The rearrangement uses TRBV5-1 and TRBJ1-3; unclear D gene. Trimming shortened V by 4 bases and J by 0 bases, and 14 bases separated the two germline ends. Per germline, CDR1 SGHRS and CDR2 YFSETQ. There are 16 residues in the CDR3. CDR3 sequence reads: CASSRMGHISGNTIYF. Here the CDR3 DNA reads TGCGCCAGCAGCCGCATGGGCCACATCTCTGGAAACACCATATATTTT.

The CDR3 DNA reads as TGTGCCAGCAGGACACAGGACGTTAATGAGCAGTTCTTC. Translating it yields CASRTQDVNEQFF. The chain couples TRBV3-1 (or the pseudogene TRBV3-2) to TRBJ2-1; perhaps TRBD1 as D (5 bases). Germline loops: CDR1 LGHDT, CDR2 YNNKEL (reference sequence). V gave up 6 bases and J gave up 7 bases, with 13 bases separating them. CDR3 length: 13 amino acids.

The chain carries TRBV9 and TRBJ2-7; D is unclear. The germline V gene has CDR1 SGDLS and CDR2 YYNGEE. The V and J ends lost 0 bases and 2 bases respectively, with 12 bases between them. This CDR3 is built from 15 residues. In DNA form, the CDR3 reads TGTGCCAGCAGCGTAGGACCAGCGTCGACCTACGAGCAGTACTTC. It translates to CASSVGPASTYEQYF.

V usage is TRBV2 and J usage is TRBJ2-2, with D tentatively TRBD1 (5 bases). Trimming left V 4 bases short and J 0 bases short, with 9 bases between. Germline-derived CDR1 and CDR2 are SNHLY and FYNNEI. This CDR3 region has 15 residues. CDR3: CASSGGRANTGELFF. The CDR3 DNA reads as TGTGCCAGCAGTGGGGGCCGGGCGAACACCGGGGAGCTGTTTTTT.

This clone has a handful of counts. This chain joins TRBV7-2 and TRBJ2-5, with D hard to call. Trimming removed 6 bases at V and 5 bases at J, with 13 bases between. Germline assignment: CDR1 SGHTA and CDR2 FQGNSA. The CDR3 is 13 residues long. The CDR3 here is CASRSPPGETQYF. CDR3 sequence (DNA): TGTGCCAGCAGGTCACCTCCTGGCGAGACCCAGTACTTC.